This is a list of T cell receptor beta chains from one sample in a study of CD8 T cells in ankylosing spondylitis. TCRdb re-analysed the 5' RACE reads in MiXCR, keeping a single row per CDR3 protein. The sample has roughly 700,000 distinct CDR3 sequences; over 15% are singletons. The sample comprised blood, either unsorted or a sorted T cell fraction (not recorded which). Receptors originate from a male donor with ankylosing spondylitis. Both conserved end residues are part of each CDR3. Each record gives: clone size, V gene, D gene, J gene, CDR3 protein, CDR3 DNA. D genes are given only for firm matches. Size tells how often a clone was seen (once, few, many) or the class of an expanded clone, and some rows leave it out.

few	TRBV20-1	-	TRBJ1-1	CSAKLNTEAFF	TGCAGTGCTAAGTTGAACACTGAAGCTTTCTTT
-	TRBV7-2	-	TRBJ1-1	CASSLAPQGYTEAFF	TGTGCCAGCAGCTTAGCGCCACAGGGCTACACTGAAGCTTTCTTT
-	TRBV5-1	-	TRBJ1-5	CASRYHNNQPQHF	TGCGCCAGCAGGTATCACAACAATCAGCCCCAGCATTTT
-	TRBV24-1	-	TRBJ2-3	CATYDTQYF	TGTGCCACTTATGATACGCAGTATTTT
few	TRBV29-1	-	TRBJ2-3	CSVEDVLFGTQYF	TGCAGCGTTGAAGACGTGTTGTTCGGTACGCAGTATTTT
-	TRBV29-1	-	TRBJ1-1	CSARAELNTEAFF	TGCAGCGCAAGGGCCGAACTAAACACTGAAGCTTTCTTT
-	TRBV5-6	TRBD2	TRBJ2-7	CASSLRTRGEQYF	TGTGCCAGCAGCCTGAGGACTAGAGGCGAGCAGTACTTC
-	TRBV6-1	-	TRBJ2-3	CASSGALAARDTQYF	TGTGCCAGCAGTGGAGCGTTAGCGGCACGAGATACGCAGTATTTT
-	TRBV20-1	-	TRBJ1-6	CSAREGGLSYNSPLHF	TGCAGTGCTAGAGAGGGGGGACTCTCCTATAATTCACCCCTCCACTTT
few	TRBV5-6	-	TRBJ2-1	CASSLAVASYNEQFF	TGTGCCAGCAGCTTGGCTGTAGCGAGCTACAATGAGCAGTTCTTC
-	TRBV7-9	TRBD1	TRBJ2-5	CASRGETGSETQYF	TGTGCCAGCAGGGGTGAGACAGGGTCGGAGACCCAGTACTTC
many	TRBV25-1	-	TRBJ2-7	CASSEEGPFSYEQYF	TGTGCCAGCAGTGAAGAGGGACCATTCTCCTACGAGCAGTACTTC
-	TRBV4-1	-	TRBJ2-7	CASSQDGLAYSYEQYF	TGCGCCAGCAGCCAAGATGGCCTAGCGTACTCCTACGAGCAGTACTTC
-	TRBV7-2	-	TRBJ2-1	CASSLDGGRINEQFF	TGTGCCAGCAGCTTAGATGGCGGCCGGATCAATGAGCAGTTCTTC
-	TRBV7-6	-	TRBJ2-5	CASSMHQETQYF	TGTGCCAGCAGCATGCATCAAGAGACCCAGTACTTC
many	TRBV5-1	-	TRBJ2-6	CASSLVAAPVLTF	TGCGCCAGCAGCTTGGTTGCCGCCCCCGTCCTGACTTTC
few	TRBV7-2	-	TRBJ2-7	CASSLLVLSSYEQYF	TGTGCCAGCAGCTTACTGGTACTAAGCTCCTACGAGCAGTACTTC
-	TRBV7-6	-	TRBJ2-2	CASSYTPGNTGELFF	TGTGCCAGCAGCTACACCCCGGGAAACACCGGGGAGCTGTTTTTT
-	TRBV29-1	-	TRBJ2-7	CSVEEDFSYEQYF	TGCAGCGTTGAGGAGGATTTCTCCTACGAGCAGTACTTC
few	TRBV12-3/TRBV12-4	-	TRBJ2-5	CASSRRTVGEETQYF	TGTGCCAGCAGTCGCAGGACAGTGGGGGAAGAGACCCAGTACTTC
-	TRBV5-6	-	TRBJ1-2	CASSLAVPTPNYGYTF	TGTGCCAGCAGCTTGGCCGTGCCTACTCCCAACTATGGCTACACCTTC
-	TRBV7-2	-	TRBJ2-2	CASSSPQGLGELFF	TGTGCCAGCAGCTCCCCACAGGGATTGGGGGAGCTGTTTTTT
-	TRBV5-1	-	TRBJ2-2	CASSSTGEGTGELFF	TGCGCCAGCAGCTCCACAGGGGAGGGCACCGGGGAGCTGTTTTTT
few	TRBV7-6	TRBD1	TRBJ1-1	CASSPGQGFTEAFF	TGTGCCAGCAGCCCGGGACAGGGCTTCACTGAAGCTTTCTTT
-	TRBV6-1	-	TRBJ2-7	CASSPQGGNYEQYF	TGTGCCAGCAGTCCCCAAGGGGGAAACTACGAGCAGTACTTC
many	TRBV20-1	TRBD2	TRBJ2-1	CSARVQAGNEQFF	TGCAGTGCTAGGGTCCAAGCGGGGAATGAGCAGTTCTTC
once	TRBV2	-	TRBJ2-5	CASSEGVTPAETQYF	TGTGCCAGCAGTGAAGGGGTAACACCGGCAGAGACCCAGTACTTC
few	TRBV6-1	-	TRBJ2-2	CASTTQSLPGGELFF	TGTGCCAGCACCACCCAGTCCCTCCCCGGCGGGGAGCTGTTTTTT
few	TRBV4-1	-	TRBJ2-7	CASRPFLDSSYEQYF	TGCGCCAGCAGGCCCTTCCTCGACAGCTCCTACGAGCAGTACTTC
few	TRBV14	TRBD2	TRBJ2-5	CASSPGTSGFEETQYF	TGTGCCAGCAGCCCCGGGACTAGCGGATTTGAAGAGACCCAGTACTTC
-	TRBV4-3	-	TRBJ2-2	CASSQDGARSSTGELFF	TGCGCCAGCAGCCAAGATGGCGCGAGAAGTTCCACCGGGGAGCTGTTTTTT
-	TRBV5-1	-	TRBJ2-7	CASSLVQLTNEQYF	TGCGCCAGCAGCTTGGTTCAACTAACCAACGAGCAGTACTTC
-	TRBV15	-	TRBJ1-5	CATSEVRWGQPQHF	TGTGCCACCAGCGAAGTCCGGTGGGGACAGCCCCAGCATTTT
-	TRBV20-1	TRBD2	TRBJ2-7	CSARSPRGAFFYEQYF	TGCAGTGCTAGAAGTCCGCGGGGGGCCTTTTTCTACGAGCAGTACTTC
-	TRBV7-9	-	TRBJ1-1	CASSARDSSNTEAFF	TGTGCCAGCAGCGCCCGGGACTCCTCGAACACTGAAGCTTTCTTT
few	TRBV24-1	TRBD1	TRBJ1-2	CATKGTGGLVGYTF	TGTGCCACCAAAGGGACAGGGGGATTAGTTGGCTACACCTTC
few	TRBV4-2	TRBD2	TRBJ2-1	CASSLRVGYGLDGNEQFF	TGTGCCAGCAGCCTTCGAGTTGGGTACGGACTAGATGGCAATGAGCAGTTCTTC
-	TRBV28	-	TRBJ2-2	CASSLFGQNGELFF	TGTGCCAGCAGTTTATTCGGCCAAAACGGGGAGCTGTTTTTT
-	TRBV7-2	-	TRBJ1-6	CASSLGANSPLHF	TGTGCCAGCAGCTTAGGAGCTAATTCACCCCTCCACTTT
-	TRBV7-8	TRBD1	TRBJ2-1	CASSFPTGGKAAEQFF	TGTGCCAGCAGCTTCCCGACAGGGGGCAAGGCGGCTGAGCAGTTCTTC
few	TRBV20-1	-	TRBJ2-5	CSSLEGRQETQYF	TGCAGCTCTCTCGAGGGCCGCCAAGAGACCCAGTACTTC
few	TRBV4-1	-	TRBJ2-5	CASSQLSGDQETQYF	TGCGCCAGCAGCCAATTATCGGGGGATCAAGAGACCCAGTACTTC
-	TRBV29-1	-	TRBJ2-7	CSVGTGTYEQYF	TGCAGCGTTGGGACGGGGACCTACGAGCAGTACTTC
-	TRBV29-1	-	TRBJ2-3	CSVARDSKDTQYF	TGCAGCGTCGCTCGGGACTCGAAAGATACGCAGTATTTT
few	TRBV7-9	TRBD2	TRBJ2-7	CASSFPTSTAYEQYF	TGTGCCAGCAGCTTCCCGACTAGCACGGCCTACGAGCAGTACTTC
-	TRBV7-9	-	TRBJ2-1	CASADGSYNEQFF	TGTGCCAGCGCGGATGGGTCCTACAATGAGCAGTTCTTC
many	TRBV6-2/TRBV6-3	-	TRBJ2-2	CASISSGRRTGELFF	TGTGCCAGCATCTCCAGCGGGCGTCGCACCGGGGAGCTGTTTTTT
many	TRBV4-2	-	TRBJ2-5	CASSQLQEGETQYF	TGTGCCAGCAGCCAACTACAGGAGGGTGAGACCCAGTACTTC